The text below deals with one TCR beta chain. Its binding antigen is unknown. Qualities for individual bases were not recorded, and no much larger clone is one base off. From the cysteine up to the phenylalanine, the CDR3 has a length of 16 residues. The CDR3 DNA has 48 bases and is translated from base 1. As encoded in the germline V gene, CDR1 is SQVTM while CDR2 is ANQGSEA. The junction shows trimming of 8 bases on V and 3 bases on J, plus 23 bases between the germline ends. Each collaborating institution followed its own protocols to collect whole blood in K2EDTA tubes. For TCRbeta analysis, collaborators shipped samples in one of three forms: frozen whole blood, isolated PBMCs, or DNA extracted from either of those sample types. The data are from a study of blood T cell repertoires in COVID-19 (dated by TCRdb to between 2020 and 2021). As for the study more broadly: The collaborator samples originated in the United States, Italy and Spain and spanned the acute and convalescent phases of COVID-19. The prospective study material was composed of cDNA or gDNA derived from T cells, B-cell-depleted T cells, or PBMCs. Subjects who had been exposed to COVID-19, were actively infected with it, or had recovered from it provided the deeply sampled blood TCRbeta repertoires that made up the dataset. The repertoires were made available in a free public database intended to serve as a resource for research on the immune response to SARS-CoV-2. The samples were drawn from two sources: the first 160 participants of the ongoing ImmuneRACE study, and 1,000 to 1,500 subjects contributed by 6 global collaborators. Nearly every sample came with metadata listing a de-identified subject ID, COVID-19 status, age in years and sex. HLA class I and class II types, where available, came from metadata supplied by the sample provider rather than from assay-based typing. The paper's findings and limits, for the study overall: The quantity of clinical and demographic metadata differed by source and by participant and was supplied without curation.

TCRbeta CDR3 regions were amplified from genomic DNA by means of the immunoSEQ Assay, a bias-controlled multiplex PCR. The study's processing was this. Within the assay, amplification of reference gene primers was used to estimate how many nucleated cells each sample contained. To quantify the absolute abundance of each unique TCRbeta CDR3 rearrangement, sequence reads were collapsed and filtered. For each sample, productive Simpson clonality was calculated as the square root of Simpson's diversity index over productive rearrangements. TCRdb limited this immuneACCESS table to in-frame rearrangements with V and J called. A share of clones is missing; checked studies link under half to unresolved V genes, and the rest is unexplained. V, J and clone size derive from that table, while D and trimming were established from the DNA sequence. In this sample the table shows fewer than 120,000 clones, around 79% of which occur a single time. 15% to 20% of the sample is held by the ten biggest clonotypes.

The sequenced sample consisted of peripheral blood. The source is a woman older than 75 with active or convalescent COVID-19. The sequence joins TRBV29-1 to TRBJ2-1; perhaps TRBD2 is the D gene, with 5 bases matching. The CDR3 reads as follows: CSSAGGPLGIYNEQFF. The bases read TGCAGCTCCGCTGGCGGGCCCTTAGGGATCTACAATGAGCAGTTCTTC.